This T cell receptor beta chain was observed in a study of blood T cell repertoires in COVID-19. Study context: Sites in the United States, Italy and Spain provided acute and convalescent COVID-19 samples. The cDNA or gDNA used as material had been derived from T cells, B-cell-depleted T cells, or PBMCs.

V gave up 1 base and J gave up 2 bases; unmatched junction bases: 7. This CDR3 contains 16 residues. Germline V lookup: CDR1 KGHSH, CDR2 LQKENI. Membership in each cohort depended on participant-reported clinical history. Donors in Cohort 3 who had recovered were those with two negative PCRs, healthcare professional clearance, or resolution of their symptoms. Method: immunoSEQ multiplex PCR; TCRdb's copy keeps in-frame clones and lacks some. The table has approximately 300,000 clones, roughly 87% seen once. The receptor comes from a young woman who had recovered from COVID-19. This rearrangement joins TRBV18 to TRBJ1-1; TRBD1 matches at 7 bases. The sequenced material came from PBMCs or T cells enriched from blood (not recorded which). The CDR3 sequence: CASSPLDLGGNTEAFF. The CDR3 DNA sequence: TGTGCCAGCTCACCACTAGATCTAGGGGGCAACACTGAAGCTTTCTTT. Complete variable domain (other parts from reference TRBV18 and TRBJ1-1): NAGVMQNPRHLVRRRGQEARLRCSPMKGHSHVYWYRQLPEEGLKFMVYLQKENIIDESGMPKERFSAEFPKEGPSILRIQQVVRGDSAAYFCASSPLDLGGNTEAFFGQGTRLTVV.